One TCR beta chain is described in this entry. Antigen specificity is unknown. This specimen comes from a study of long-term antiretroviral therapy in people with HIV. The study, taken as a whole, reports: The range of CDR3 lengths in HIV repertoires proved narrower than that found in controls.

CDR1 is KGHSH, CDR2 LQKENI, per germline. This CDR3 is 16 amino acids long. V was clipped by 4 bases and J by 2 bases, with 14 bases between them. Survey level was the resolution at which the v3.0 immunoSEQ assay ran. TCRdb keeps only in-frame clones here, not all; method: immunoSEQ multiplex PCR. The sample lists under 45,000 clones; 70% to 90% were seen once. The sequencing here drew on unsorted PBMCs, taken 1.2 years after starting antiretroviral therapy. This chain connects TRBV18 to TRBJ2-2, with D possibly matching TRBD2 (5 bases). This sequence was found in a woman between 50 and 59 years old with HIV. This chain's CDR3 is CASSHERARNTGELFF. For the CDR3, the DNA is TGTGCCAGCTCACACGAGAGGGCCAGAAACACCGGGGAGCTGTTTTTT.